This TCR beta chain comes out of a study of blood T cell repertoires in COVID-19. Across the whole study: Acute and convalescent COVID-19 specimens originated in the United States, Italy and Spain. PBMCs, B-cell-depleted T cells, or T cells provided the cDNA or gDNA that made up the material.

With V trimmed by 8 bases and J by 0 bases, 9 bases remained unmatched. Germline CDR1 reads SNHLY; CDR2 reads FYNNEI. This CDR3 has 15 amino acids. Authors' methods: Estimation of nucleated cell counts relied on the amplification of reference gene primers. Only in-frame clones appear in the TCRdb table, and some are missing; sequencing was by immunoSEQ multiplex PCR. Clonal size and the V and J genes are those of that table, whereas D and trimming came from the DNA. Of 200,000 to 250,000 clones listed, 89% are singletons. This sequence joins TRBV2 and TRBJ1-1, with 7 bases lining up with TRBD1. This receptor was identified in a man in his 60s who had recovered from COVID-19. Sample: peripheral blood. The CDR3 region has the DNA TGTGCCAGCGGGTTGACAGGGTCCCTGAACACTGAAGCTTTCTTT. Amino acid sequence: CASGLTGSLNTEAFF.